This TCR beta chain was sequenced for a study of Ad26.COV2.S vaccination and SARS-CoV-2 variants. Method: immunoSEQ multiplex PCR; TCRdb's copy keeps in-frame clones and lacks some. This sample has fewer than 500,000 clones; about 90% occur once, and the top ten carry around 4.5%. The ends lost 5 bases at V and 5 bases at J; junction bases unmatched: 10. Germline CDR1 and CDR2: SEHNR and FQNEAQ (reference sequence). This CDR3 contains 16 residues. Treatment specified: over 15 received Ad26.COV2.S at low or high dose, single or two shots; several received placebo; per-sample allocation not given. Sampling happened 63 days after the first vaccine or placebo injection. The vaccine delivered Wuhan-strain SARS-CoV-2 spike through an Ad26 vector. Study observations and caveats: For non-spike TCRs, breadth in vaccine recipients resembled that in placebo recipients.

Remarks on this clone: The antigen remains undetermined.

J is TRBJ2-1 and V is TRBV7-9, with 9 nucleotides matching TRBD2. The origin of this receptor is a person between 18 and 65 years old who received the Ad26.COV2.S COVID-19 vaccine or a placebo. The sequences come from peripheral blood, collected in a trial of Ad26.COV2.S vaccine versus placebo. The CDR3 bases are TGTGCCAGCAGCAAGGGACTAGCCTCAATCAACAATGAGCAGTTCTTC. It codes for CASSKGLASINNEQFF. Full variable domain (missing parts from reference TRBV7-9 and TRBJ2-1): DTGVSQNPRHKITKRGQNVTFRCDPISEHNRLYWYRQTLGQGPEFLTYFQNEAQLEKSRLLSDRFSAERPKGSFSTLEIQRTEQGDSAMYLCASSKGLASINNEQFFGPGTRLTVL.